This passage covers 8 T cell receptor beta chains from one sample sequenced in a study of beta chain features in type 1 diabetes. Expressed TCRB transcripts were sequenced because the isolated RNA had all been reverse transcribed beforehand. Measured with immunoSEQ multiplex PCR; TCRdb has only the in-frame clones, and not every one. The table records under 450,000 clones, more than 13% of them present only once. Sample: naive CD4+ T cells from blood. The receptors derive from a woman younger than 30 in good health.

The chain couples TRBV5-6 to TRBJ2-2; D possibly corresponds to TRBD1 (5 bases). Trimming stripped 1 base from V and 4 bases from J, with 14 bases between. The CDR3 totals 16 residues. CDR1 is SGHDT and CDR2 is YYEEEE in the germline V gene. The CDR3 nucleotides are TGTGCCAGCAGCTTGCTAACAGGATGGGCCACCGGGGAGCTGTTTTTT. This gives the protein CASSLLTGWATGELFF.

V is TRBV29-1 and J is TRBJ2-5, with TRBD2 as a possible D gene (6 bases). The J call may be wrong; the DNA end is better matched by TRBJ2-7. The CDR3 consists of 15 residues. Germline lookup yields CDR1 SQVTM and CDR2 ANQGSEA. CDR3 in amino acids: CSVEGNSSASYEQYF. CDR3 bases: TGCAGCGTTGAAGGTAACTCTAGCGCATCCTACGAGCAGTACTTC.

This sequence joins TRBV5-1 and TRBJ2-3; D remains unclear. With 7 bases removed from V and 2 bases from J, the gap between germline ends came to 11 bases. CDR1 is SGHRS, CDR2 YFSETQ, per germline. The CDR3 consists of 13 residues. The CDR3: CASGNSDTDTQYF. CDR3 DNA: TGCGCCAGCGGTAACTCCGACACAGATACGCAGTATTTT.

The chain links TRBV6-5 to TRBJ2-7; 9 bases line up with TRBD1. Germline V CDR1 and CDR2: MNHEY, SVGAGI. The V gene end was trimmed by 4 bases and the J gene end by 9 bases; junction bases not matched to a gene: 10. The CDR3 totals 14 residues. The chain's CDR3 is CASSSRDRVTWQYF. The DNA of the CDR3 is TGTGCCAGCAGTTCCCGGGACAGGGTTACATGGCAGTACTTC.

The gene calls are TRBV9 and TRBJ1-2, with TRBD1 matching over 8 bases. This CDR3 contains 13 residues. Germline V gene sequence: CDR1 SGDLS, CDR2 YYNGEE. Trimming took 3 bases from V and 7 from J; bases not matched to a gene: 5. CDR3 region: CASSAGQGFGYTF. The CDR3 DNA follows: TGTGCCAGCAGCGCAGGACAGGGATTTGGCTACACCTTC.

This clone was seen a few times. The V call is TRBV29-1, the J call TRBJ1-1; TRBD1 is a possible D gene (5 bases). V lost 7 bases and J lost 1, with 10 bases in between. The CDR3 is made up of 12 amino acids. CDR1 and CDR2 from the germline V gene are SQVTM and ANQGSEA. DNA of the CDR3: TGCAGCGCCCGCAGGGAGAACACTGAAGCTTTCTTT. This encodes CSARRENTEAFF.

In its sample, this clone was seen a few times. CDR3 DNA: TGTGCCAGCAGCTTAGATAGCGGGAGTACCTACAATGAGCAGTTCTTC. Translating it yields CASSLDSGSTYNEQFF. The gene calls are TRBV7-2 and TRBJ2-1; 9 bases align to TRBD2. V lost 1 base, J lost 2 bases, and 3 bases stayed unmatched. Germline CDR1 SGHTA, CDR2 FQGNSA. The CDR3 contains 16 residues.

Regarding this clone: In the same sample, other DNA sequences code for this CDR3. V usage is TRBV7-9 and J usage is TRBJ1-2; 10 nucleotides match TRBD1. CDR3 length equals 14 residues. The ends lost 5 bases at V and 6 bases at J; junction bases unmatched: 6. Germline CDR1 is SEHNR and CDR2 is FQNEAQ (reference sequence). In DNA form, the CDR3 reads TGTGCCAGCAGCCCCCCCGGGACAGGGGATGGCTACACCTTC. Translated, it gives CASSPPGTGDGYTF. The full variable domain, rest sourced from reference TRBV7-9 and TRBJ1-2, is DTGVSQNPRHKITKRGQNVTFRCDPISEHNRLYWYRQTLGQGPEFLTYFQNEAQLEKSRLLSDRFSAERPKGSFSTLEIQRTEQGDSAMYLCASSPPGTGDGYTFGSGTRLTVV.